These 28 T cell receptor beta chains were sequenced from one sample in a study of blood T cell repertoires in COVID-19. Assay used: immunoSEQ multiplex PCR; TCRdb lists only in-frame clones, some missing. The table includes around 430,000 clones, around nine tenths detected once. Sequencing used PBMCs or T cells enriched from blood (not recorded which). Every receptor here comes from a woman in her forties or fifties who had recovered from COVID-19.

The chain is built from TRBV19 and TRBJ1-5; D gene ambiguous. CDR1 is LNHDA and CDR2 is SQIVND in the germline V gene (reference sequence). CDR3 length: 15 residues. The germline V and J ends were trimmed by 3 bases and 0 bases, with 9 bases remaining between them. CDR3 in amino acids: CASSMTFNSNQPQHF. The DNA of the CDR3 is TGTGCCAGTAGTATGACTTTTAATAGCAATCAGCCCCAGCATTTT.

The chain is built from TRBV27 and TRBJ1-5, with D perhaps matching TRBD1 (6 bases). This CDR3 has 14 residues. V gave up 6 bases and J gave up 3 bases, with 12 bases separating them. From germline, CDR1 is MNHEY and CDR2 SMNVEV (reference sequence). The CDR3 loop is CASRAGDDNQPQHF. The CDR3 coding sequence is TGTGCCAGCAGGGCAGGGGACGACAATCAGCCCCAGCATTTT.

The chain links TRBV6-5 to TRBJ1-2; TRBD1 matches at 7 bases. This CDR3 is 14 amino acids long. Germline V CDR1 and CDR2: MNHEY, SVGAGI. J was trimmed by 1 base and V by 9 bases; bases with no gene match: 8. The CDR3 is CASARDSLNYGYTF. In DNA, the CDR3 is TGTGCCAGTGCAAGGGACAGTCTTAACTATGGCTACACCTTC.

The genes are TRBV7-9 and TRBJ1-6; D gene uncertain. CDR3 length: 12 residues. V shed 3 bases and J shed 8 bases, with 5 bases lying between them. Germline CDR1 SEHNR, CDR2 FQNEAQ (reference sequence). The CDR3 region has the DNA TGTGCCAGCAGCTTCCCATATTCACCCCTCCACTTT. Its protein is CASSFPYSPLHF. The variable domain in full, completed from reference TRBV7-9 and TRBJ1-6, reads DTGVSQNPRHKITKRGQNVTFRCDPISEHNRLYWYRQTLGQGPEFLTYFQNEAQLEKSRLLSDRFSAERPKGSFSTLEIQRTEQGDSAMYLCASSFPYSPLHFGNGTRLTVT.

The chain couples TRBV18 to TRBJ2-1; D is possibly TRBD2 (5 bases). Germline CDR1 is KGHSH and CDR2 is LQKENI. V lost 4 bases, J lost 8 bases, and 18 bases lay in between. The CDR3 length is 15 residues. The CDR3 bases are TGTGCCAGCTCACAGGCGCAACTAGTTACTGATGAGCAGTTCTTC. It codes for CASSQAQLVTDEQFF.

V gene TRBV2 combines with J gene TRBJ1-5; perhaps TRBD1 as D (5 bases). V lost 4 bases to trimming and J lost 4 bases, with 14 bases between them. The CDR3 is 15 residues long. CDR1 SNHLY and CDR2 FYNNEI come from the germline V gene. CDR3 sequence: CASSGTRILNQPQHF. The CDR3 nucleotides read TGTGCCAGCAGTGGGACACGGATACTAAATCAGCCCCAGCATTTT.

CDR3: CSASRGQATSDTQYF. The CDR3 nucleotides are TGCAGTGCTAGTAGGGGACAGGCGACCTCCGATACGCAGTATTTT. This chain connects TRBV20-1 to TRBJ2-3; 8 positions match TRBD1. Germline loops: CDR1 DFQATT, CDR2 SNEGSKA (reference sequence). The J segment lost 6 bases and the V segment lost 3 bases, leaving 11 bases of the junction unmatched. The CDR3 is made up of 15 amino acids.

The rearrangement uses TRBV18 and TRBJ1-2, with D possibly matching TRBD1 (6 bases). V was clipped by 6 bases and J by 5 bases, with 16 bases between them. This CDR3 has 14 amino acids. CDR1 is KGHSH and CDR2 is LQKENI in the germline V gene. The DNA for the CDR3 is TGTGCCAGCTCCCCGGGCCTCCAGGGGTATGGCTACACCTTC. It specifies CASSPGLQGYGYTF.

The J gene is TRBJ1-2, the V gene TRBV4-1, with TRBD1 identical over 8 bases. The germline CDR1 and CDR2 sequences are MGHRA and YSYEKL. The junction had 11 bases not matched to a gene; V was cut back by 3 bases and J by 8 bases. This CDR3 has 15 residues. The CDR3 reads CASSHWREQGGGYTF. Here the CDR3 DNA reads TGCGCCAGCAGCCATTGGAGGGAACAGGGGGGCGGCTACACCTTC.

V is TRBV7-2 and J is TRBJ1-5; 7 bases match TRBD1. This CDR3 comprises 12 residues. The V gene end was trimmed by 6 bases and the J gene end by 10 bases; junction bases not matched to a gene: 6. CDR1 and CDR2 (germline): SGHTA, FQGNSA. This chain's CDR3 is CASSNDRAPQHF. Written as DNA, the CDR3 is TGTGCCAGCAGTAACGACAGGGCCCCCCAGCATTTT. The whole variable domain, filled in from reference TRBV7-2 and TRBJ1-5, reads GAGVSQSPSNKVTEKGKDVELRCDPISGHTALYWYRQSLGQGLEFLIYFQGNSAPDKSGLPSDRFSAERTGGSVSTLTIQRTQQEDSAVYLCASSNDRAPQHFGDGTRLSIL.

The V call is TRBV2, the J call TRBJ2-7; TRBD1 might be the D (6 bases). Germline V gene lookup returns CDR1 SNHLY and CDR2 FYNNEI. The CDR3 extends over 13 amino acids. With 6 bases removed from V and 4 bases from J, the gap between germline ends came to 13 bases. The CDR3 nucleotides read TGTGCCAGCAGCGGATTACAGGGTTACGAGCAGTACTTC. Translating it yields CASSGLQGYEQYF.

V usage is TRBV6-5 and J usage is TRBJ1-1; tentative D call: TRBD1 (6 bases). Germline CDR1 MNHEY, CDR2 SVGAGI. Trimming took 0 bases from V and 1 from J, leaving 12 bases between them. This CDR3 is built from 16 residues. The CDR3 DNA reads TGTGCCAGCAGTTACTCGAGGACAGTCCCGAACACTGAAGCTTTCTTT. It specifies CASSYSRTVPNTEAFF.

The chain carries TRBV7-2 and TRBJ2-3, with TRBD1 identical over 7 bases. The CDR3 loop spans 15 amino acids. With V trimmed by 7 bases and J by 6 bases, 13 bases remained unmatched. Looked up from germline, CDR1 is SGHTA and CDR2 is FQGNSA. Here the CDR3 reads CASIPGRGRGDTQYF. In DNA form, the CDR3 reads TGTGCCAGCATCCCGGGAAGGGGGCGAGGTGATACGCAGTATTTT. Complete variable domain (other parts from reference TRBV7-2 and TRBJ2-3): GAGVSQSPSNKVTEKGKDVELRCDPISGHTALYWYRQSLGQGLEFLIYFQGNSAPDKSGLPSDRFSAERTGGSVSTLTIQRTQQEDSAVYLCASIPGRGRGDTQYFGPGTRLTVL.

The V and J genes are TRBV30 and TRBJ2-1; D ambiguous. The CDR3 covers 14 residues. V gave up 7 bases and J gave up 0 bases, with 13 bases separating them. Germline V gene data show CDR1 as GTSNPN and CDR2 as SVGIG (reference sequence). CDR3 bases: TGTGCCTCGACCGGCGGAAGCTCCTACAATGAGCAGTTCTTC. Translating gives CASTGGSSYNEQFF. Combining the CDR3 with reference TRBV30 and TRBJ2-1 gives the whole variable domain SQTIHQWPATLVQPVGSPLSLECTVEGTSNPNLYWYRQAAGRGLQLLFYSVGIGQISSEVPQNLSASRPQDRQFILSSKKLLLSDSGFYLCASTGGSSYNEQFFGPGTRLTVL.

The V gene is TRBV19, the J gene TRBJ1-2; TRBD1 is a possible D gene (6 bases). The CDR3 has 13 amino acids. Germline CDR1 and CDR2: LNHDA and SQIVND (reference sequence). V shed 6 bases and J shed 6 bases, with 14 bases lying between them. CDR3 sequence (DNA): TGTGCCAGTAGGGTCGGGGGGCCGAATGGCTACACCTTC. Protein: CASRVGGPNGYTF.

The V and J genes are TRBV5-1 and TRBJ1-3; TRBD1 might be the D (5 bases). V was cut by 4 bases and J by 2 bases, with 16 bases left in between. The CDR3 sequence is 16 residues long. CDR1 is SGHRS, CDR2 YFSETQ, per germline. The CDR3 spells CASSPTAGPAGNTIYF. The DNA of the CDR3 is TGCGCCAGCAGCCCGACCGCAGGGCCAGCTGGAAACACCATATATTTT.

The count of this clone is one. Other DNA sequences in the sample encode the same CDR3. The CDR3 reads CASSISGNTEAFF. CDR3 DNA: TGTGCCAGTAGTATTTCAGGAAACACTGAAGCTTTCTTT. V is TRBV19 and J is TRBJ1-1, with D uncertain. The germline V and J ends were trimmed by 3 bases and 2 bases, with 7 bases remaining between them. From germline, CDR1 is LNHDA and CDR2 SQIVND (reference sequence). The length of the CDR3 is 13 residues.

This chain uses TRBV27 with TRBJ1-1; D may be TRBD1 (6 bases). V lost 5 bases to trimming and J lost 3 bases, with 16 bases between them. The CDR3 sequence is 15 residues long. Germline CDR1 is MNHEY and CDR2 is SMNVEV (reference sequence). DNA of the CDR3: TGTGCCAGCAGTCCTTGGCTGGGGGCTGACACTGAAGCTTTCTTT. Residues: CASSPWLGADTEAFF.

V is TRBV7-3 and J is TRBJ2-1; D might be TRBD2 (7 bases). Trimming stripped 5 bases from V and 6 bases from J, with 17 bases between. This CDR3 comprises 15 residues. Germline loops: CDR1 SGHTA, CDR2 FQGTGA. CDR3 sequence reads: CASSPQRGGSNEQFF. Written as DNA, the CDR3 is TGTGCCAGCAGCCCCCAGAGGGGGGGGTCCAATGAGCAGTTCTTC.

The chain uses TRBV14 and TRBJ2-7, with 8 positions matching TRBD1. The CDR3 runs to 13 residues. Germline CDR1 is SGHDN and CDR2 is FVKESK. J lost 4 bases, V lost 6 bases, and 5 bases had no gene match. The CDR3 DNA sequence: TGTGCCAGCAGGCAACAGGGGGAATACGAGCAGTACTTC. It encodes CASRQQGEYEQYF. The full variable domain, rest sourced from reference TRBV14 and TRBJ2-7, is EAGVTQFPSHSVIEKGQTVTLRCDPISGHDNLYWYRRVMGKEIKFLLHFVKESKQDESGMPNNRFLAERTGGTYSTLKVQPAELEDSGVYFCASRQQGEYEQYFGPGTRLTVT.

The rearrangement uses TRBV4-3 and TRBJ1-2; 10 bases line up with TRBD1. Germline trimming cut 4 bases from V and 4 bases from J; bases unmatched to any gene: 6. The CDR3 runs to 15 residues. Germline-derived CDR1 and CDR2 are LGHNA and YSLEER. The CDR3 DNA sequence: TGCGCCAGCAGCCTCGCCGGGACAGGGGCCTATGGCTACACCTTC. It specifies CASSLAGTGAYGYTF.

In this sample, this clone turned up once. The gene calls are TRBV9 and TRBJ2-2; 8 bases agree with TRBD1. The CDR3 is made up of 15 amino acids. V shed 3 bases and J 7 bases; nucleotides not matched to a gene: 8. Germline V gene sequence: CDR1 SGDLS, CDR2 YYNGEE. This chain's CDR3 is CASSAGQGKYGELFF. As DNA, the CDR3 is TGTGCCAGCAGCGCAGGACAGGGAAAGTACGGGGAGCTGTTTTTT.

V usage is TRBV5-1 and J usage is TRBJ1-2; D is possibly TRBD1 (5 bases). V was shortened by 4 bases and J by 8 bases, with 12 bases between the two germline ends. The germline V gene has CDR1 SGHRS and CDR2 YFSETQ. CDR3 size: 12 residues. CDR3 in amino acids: CASSEGEGGYTF. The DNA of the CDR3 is TGCGCCAGCAGCGAAGGGGAAGGAGGCTACACCTTC.

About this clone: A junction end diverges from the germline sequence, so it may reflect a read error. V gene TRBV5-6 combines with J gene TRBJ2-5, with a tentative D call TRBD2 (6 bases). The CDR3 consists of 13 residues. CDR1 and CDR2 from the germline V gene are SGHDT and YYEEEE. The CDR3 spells CASGLAGQETQYF. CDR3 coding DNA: TGTGCCAGCGGCTTGGCGGGACAAGAGACCCAGTACTTC.

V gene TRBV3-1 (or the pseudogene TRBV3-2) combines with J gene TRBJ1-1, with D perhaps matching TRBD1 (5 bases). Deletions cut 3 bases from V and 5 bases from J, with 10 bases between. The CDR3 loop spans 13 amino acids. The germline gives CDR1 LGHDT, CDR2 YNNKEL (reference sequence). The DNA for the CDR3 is TGTGCCAGCAGCCATCGCGGGGGAACTGAAGCTTTCTTT. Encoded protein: CASSHRGGTEAFF.

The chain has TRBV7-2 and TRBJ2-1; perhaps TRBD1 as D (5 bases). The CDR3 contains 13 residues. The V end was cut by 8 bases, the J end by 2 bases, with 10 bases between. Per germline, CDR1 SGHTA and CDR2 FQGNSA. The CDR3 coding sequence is TGTGCCAGCGCCAGGGTAGCCTACAATGAGCAGTTCTTC. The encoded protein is CASARVAYNEQFF.

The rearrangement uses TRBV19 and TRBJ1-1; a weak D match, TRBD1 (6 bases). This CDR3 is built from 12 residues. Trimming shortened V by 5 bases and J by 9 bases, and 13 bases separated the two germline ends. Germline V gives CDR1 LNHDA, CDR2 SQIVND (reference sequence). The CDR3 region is CASSLGTTQAFF. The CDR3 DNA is TGTGCCAGTAGTCTGGGGACAACCCAAGCTTTCTTT.

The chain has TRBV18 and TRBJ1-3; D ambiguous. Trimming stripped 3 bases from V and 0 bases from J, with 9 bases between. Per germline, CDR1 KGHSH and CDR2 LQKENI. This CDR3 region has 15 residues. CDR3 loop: CASSPSQLSGNTIYF. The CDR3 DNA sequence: TGTGCCAGCTCACCTTCACAGCTCTCTGGAAACACCATATATTTT.